This T cell receptor (beta chain) emerged from a study of OX40 agonist ivuxolimab in advanced cancers. Study in general: Two cutaneous melanoma patients and one hepatocellular carcinoma patient, three in all, had partial responses.

This table comes from immunoSEQ multiplex PCR, and its TCRdb copy is limited to in-frame clones, with some not included. The sample has over 30,000 clones; about 88% are singletons. This clone showed up just a few times. Deletions cut 5 bases from V and 2 bases from J, with 17 bases between. The CDR3 spans 15 residues. Germline CDR1 and CDR2: SGHRS and YFSETQ. The V and J genes are TRBV5-1 and TRBJ2-7; no definite D call. Sequenced here: CD4+ or CD8+ T cells sorted from blood, sampled in a trial of the OX40 agonist ivuxolimab. This TCR was recovered from an adult with an advanced solid tumor such as melanoma, head and neck, liver or kidney cancer. As DNA, the CDR3 is TGCGCCAGCAGACGGTCAGTCGACCAAACCTACGAGCAGTACTTC. Encoded protein: CASRRSVDQTYEQYF.